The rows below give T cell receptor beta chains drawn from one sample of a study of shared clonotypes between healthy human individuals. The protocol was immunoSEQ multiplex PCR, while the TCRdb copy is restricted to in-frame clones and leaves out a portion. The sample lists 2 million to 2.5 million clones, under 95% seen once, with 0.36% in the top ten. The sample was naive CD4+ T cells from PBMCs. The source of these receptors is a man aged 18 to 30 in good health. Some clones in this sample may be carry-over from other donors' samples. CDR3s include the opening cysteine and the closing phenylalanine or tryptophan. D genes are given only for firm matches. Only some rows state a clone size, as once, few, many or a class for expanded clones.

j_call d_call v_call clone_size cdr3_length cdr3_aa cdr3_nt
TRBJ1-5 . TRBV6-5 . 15 CASSYTAGGDQPQHF TGTGCCAGCAGTTATACCGCCGGGGGAGACCAGCCCCAGCATTTT
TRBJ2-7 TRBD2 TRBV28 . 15 CASSSLAGGPYEQYF TGTGCCAGCAGTTCCTTGGCGGGAGGGCCCTACGAGCAGTACTTC
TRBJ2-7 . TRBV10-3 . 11 CAISGGGEQYF TGTGCCATCAGTGGAGGTGGGGAGCAGTACTTC
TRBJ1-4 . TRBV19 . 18 CASSIAFPRMERNEKLFF TGTGCCAGTAGTATAGCCTTCCCCCGAATGGAGCGTAATGAAAAACTGTTTTTT
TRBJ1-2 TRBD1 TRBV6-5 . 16 CASSFNRDSTNHGYTF TGTGCCAGCAGTTTTAACCGGGACAGCACCAACCATGGCTACACCTTC
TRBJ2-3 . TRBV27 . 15 CASSSINGFTDTQYF TGTGCCAGCAGTTCGATCAATGGATTTACAGATACGCAGTATTTT
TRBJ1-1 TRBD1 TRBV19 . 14 CAIRDRGGDTEAFF TGTGCCATTAGAGACAGGGGGGGAGACACTGAAGCTTTCTTT
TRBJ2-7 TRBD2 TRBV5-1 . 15 CASSSTSSLTYEQYF TGCGCCAGCAGCTCGACTAGCTCCCTAACCTACGAGCAGTACTTC
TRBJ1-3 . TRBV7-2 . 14 CASSLVQGRNTIYF TGTGCCAGCAGCTTAGTGCAGGGACGAAACACCATATATTTT
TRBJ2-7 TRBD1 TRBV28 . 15 CASSGRTGFPYEQYF TGTGCCAGCAGTGGGCGGACAGGGTTTCCCTACGAGCAGTACTTC
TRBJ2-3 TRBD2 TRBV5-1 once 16 CASSLGLAGAEDTQYF TGCGCCAGCAGCTTGGGACTAGCGGGGGCGGAAGATACGCAGTATTTT
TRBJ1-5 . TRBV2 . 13 CASLRTENQPQHF TGTGCCAGCCTTCGGACAGAAAATCAGCCCCAGCATTTT
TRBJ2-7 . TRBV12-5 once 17 CASGLDRDGRYSYEQYF TGTGCTAGTGGTTTGGACCGGGACGGGCGCTACTCCTACGAGCAGTACTTC
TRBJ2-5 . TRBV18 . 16 CASSPVGGRSQETQYF TGTGCCAGCTCACCAGTCGGGGGCCGAAGCCAAGAGACCCAGTACTTC
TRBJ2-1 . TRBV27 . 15 CASSISGTPYNEQFF TGTGCCAGCAGTATATCGGGAACACCTTACAATGAGCAGTTCTTC
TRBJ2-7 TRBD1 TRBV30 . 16 CAWRAIQGQGPYEQYF TGTGCCTGGAGGGCCATCCAGGGACAGGGGCCCTACGAGCAGTACTTC
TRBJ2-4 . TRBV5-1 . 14 CASSVARGVDIQYF TGCGCCAGCAGTGTTGCTAGGGGTGTGGACATTCAGTACTTC
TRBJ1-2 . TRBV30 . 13 CAWTTGPGNGYTF TGTGCCTGGACAACCGGTCCCGGGAATGGCTACACCTTC
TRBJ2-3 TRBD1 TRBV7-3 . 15 CASSNRGLITDTQYF TGTGCCAGCAGCAACAGGGGGCTGATCACAGATACGCAGTATTTT
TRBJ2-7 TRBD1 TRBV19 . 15 CASSDSGTGGYEQYF TGTGCCAGTAGTGATTCCGGGACAGGGGGCTACGAGCAGTACTTC
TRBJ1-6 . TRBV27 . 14 CASKVGRGNSPLHF TGTGCCAGCAAGGTTGGCAGGGGTAATTCACCCCTCCACTTT
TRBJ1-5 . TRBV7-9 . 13 CASSPRDNQPQHF TGTGCCAGCAGCCCAAGGGACAATCAGCCCCAGCATTTT